The clone carrying this TCR beta chain showed up just a few times. This sample was taken from a study of blood T cell repertoires in COVID-19. Per the original methods: Estimates of nucleated cell counts were drawn from the amplification of reference gene primers. The table came from immunoSEQ multiplex PCR; TCRdb's copy has only in-frame clones and leaves some out. V and J calls and clone size are as listed in that table; D and trimming were resolved from the DNA. Found here are about 280,000 clones, roughly 85% of them singletons; the top ten hold under 3.5%. Trimming cost V 3 bases and J 2 bases, with 10 bases left between them. Looked up from germline, CDR1 is SGHTA and CDR2 is FQGNSA. The CDR3 consists of 15 residues.

The receptor's source is a woman younger than 45 with active or convalescent COVID-19. Sequencing was done on a sample of peripheral blood. The V gene is TRBV7-2, the J gene TRBJ2-2; a possible D gene is TRBD2 (5 bases). CDR3 sequence reads: CASSLGAANTGELFF. The CDR3 DNA reads as TGTGCCAGCAGCTTGGGAGCGGCTAACACCGGGGAGCTGTTTTTT.